Included here is one T cell receptor (beta chain) sequence, with context. Its antigen is not identified. V lost 7 bases, J lost 1 base, and 10 bases lay in between. CDR1 and CDR2 (germline): SNHLY, FYNNEI. This CDR3 has 13 amino acids. This table comes from immunoSEQ multiplex PCR, and its TCRdb copy is limited to in-frame clones, with some not included. Among about 130,000 clones listed, roughly 87% were seen once. These data are taken from a study of T cell responses to AZD1222 COVID-19 vaccine. Findings and limits, study-wide: Spike-spanning, vaccine-associated CD4 TCRs were dominant at 160-218 and 743-854. Spike-specific TCR breadth rose after two AZD1222 doses, and depth rose as well. No repertoire was sampled before or during the peak T cell response, only after it. Within unmutated variant regions lay the reported targets of nearly half of spike-specific TCRs.

The material was peripheral blood, obtained on day 0 of AZD1222 vaccination. V and J are TRBV2 and TRBJ1-1; no definite D call. The clonotype was recovered from an adult in good health. The DNA of the CDR3 is TGTGCCAGCAATAGGGAGAAGAACACTGAAGCTTTCTTT. It is translated as CASNREKNTEAFF.